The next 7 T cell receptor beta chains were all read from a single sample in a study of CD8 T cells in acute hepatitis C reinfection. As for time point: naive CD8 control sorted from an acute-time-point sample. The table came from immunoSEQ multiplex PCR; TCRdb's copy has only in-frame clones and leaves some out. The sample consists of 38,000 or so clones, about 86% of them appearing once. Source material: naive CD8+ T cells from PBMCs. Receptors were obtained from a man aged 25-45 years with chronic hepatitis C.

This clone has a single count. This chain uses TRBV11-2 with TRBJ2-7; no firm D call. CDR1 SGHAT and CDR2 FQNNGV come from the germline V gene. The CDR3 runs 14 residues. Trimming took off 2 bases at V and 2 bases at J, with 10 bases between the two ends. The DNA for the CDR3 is TGTGCCAGCAGCTTATCGAGCCCCCCCTACGAGCAGTACTTC. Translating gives CASSLSSPPYEQYF.

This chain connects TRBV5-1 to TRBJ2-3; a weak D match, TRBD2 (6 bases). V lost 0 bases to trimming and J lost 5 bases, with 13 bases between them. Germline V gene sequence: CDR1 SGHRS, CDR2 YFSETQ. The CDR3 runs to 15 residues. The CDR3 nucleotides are TGCGCCAGCAGCTTGGGCGGGGTCCTGGGAGATACGCAGTATTTT. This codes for CASSLGGVLGDTQYF.

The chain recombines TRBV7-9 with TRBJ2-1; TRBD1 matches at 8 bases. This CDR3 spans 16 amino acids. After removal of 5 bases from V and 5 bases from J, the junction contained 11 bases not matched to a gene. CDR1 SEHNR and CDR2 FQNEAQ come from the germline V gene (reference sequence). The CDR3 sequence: CASSRRDRLSDNEQFF. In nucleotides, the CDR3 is TGTGCCAGCAGCCGCAGGGACAGGTTATCTGACAATGAGCAGTTCTTC.

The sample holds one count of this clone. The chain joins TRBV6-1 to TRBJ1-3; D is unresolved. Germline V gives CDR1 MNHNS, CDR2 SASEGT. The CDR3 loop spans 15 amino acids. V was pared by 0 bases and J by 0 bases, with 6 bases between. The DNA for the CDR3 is TGTGCCAGCAGTGAAGCGCCCAGCTCTGGAAACACCATATATTTT. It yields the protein CASSEAPSSGNTIYF.

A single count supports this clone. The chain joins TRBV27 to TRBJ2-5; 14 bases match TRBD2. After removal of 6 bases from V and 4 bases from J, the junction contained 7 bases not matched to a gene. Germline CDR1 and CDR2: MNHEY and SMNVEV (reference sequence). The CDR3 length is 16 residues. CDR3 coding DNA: TGTGCCAGCAGCCCTCTCGGGACTAGCGGGAGAGAGACCCAGTACTTC. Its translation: CASSPLGTSGRETQYF.

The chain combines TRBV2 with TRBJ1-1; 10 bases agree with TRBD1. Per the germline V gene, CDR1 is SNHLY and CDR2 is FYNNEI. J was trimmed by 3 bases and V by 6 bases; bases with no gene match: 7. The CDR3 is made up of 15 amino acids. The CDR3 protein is CASRDRGQEDTEAFF. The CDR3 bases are TGTGCCAGCAGAGACAGGGGGCAGGAGGACACTGAAGCTTTCTTT. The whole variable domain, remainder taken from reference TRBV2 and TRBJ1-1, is EPEVTQTPSHQVTQMGQEVILRCVPISNHLYFYWYRQILGQKVEFLVSFYNNEISEKSEIFDDQFSVERPDGSNFTLKIRSTKLEDSAMYFCASRDRGQEDTEAFFGQGTRLTVV.

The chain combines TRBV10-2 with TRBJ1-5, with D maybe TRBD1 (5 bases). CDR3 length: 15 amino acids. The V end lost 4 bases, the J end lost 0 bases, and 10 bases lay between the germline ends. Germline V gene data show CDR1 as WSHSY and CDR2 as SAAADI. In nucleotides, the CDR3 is TGCGCCAGCAGTGCGGGGGTCTATAGCAATCAGCCCCAGCATTTT. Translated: CASSAGVYSNQPQHF.